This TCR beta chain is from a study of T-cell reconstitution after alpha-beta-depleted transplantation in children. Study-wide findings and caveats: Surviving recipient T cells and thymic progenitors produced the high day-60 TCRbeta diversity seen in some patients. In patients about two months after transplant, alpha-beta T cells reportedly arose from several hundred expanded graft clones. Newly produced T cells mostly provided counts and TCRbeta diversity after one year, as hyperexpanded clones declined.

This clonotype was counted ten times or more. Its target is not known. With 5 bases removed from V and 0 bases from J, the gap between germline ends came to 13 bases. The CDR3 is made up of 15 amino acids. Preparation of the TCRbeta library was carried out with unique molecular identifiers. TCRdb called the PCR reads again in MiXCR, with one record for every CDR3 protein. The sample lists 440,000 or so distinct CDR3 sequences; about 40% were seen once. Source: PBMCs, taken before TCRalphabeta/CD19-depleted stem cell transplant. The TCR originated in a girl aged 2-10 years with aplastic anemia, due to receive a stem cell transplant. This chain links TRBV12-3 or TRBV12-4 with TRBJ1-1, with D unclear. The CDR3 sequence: CASSRFADMNTEAFF. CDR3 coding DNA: TGTGCCAGCAGTCGGTTCGCTGACATGAACACTGAAGCTTTCTTT.